The clone carrying this T cell receptor (beta chain) has more than one count but fewer than ten. Its antigen is currently unknown. The sequenced template was cDNA made from the entire isolated RNA. Assay: immunoSEQ multiplex PCR; the TCRdb copy retains only in-frame clones and omits some. This sample has more than 95,000 clones, with around 16% found just once. This sample is part of a study of beta chain features in type 1 diabetes. Purity exceeding 95% was reached by all sorted populations. Whole-study findings and limits: Shorter TCRB CDR3s, moderately but significantly so, were found in Type 1 diabetes patients in all four CD4+ subsets. Type 1 diabetes patients had VDJ junctions that carried fewer insertions and more deletions.

The CDR3 runs to 15 residues. Germline V CDR1 and CDR2: SGDLS, YYNGEE. V lost 0 bases, J lost 1 base, and 10 bases lay in between. V and J are TRBV9 and TRBJ1-1, with D hard to call. The TCR originated in a man aged 18 to 30 with type 1 diabetes. Sequenced material: central memory CD4+ T cells from blood. DNA for the CDR3: TGTGCCAGCAGCGTAGTCTTTACAGCGAACACTGAAGCTTTCTTT. Translating it yields CASSVVFTANTEAFF.